This TCR beta chain was recorded in a study of beta chain features in type 1 diabetes. As for the study in general: In age, gender and cell yields, patients were similar to healthy donors. Whole-study results and caveats: Compared to healthy donors, patients appeared to have naive, central memory and Treg TCRB repertoires that were more alike. A pattern of fewer insertions and more deletions at VDJ junctions was seen in type 1 diabetes patients.

This clone was seen only a few times. Its antigen is unidentified. Investigators reverse transcribed all isolated RNA, so they sequenced expressed TCRB transcripts. Clones were sequenced by immunoSEQ multiplex PCR, and TCRdb holds only the in-frame ones, with some missing. The repertoire holds about 900,000 clones, with 17% as singletons. CDR1 is LGHNA and CDR2 is YSLEER in the germline V gene. The trim removed 1 base at V and 0 bases at J, leaving 11 bases unmatched. There are 19 residues in the CDR3. Sort purity for all populations was recorded as exceeding 98%. The receptor was isolated from a woman under 30 in good health. Source material: naive CD4+ T cells from blood. This chain links TRBV4-3 with TRBJ2-7; 11 nucleotides align to TRBD2. The CDR3 region is CASSQVAVTSGSISYEQYF. The CDR3 nucleotides are TGCGCCAGCAGCCAAGTCGCGGTAACTAGCGGGAGTATCTCCTACGAGCAGTACTTC.